This T cell receptor (beta chain) was observed in a study of human T cells and chemical hapten exposure. Time point noted: pre-sensitization, week 0. Treatment noted: therapeutic diphenylcyclopropenone sensitization with weekly scalp DPC. TCRdb passed the RACE reads through MiXCR, listing each CDR3 protein once. The top ten hold under 4% of the sample, which has about 89,000 distinct CDR3 sequences, approximately 10% seen once. Study-wide points: Sensitization with DPC brought no change to TCRs above 1 in 1000 in frequency.

Points on this clonotype: The antigen is not known.

The source was whole blood, collected in connection with sensitization to the hapten diphenylcyclopropenone (DPC). The sequence was collected from a woman aged 55-75 years with alopecia areata. Some clones in this sample may be carry-over from other donors' samples.

CDR3 DNA sequence: TGTGCCAGCAGCCAAGGGTGGGGGAGCGGCGAGCAGTACTTC. It is translated as CASSQGWGSGEQYF. The genes are TRBV3-1 and TRBJ2-7; D tentatively reads TRBD1 or TRBD2 (5 bases each). The CDR3 totals 14 residues. V was trimmed by 1 base and J by 6 bases, leaving 13 bases between them. Germline loops: CDR1 LGHDT, CDR2 YNNKEL (reference sequence).